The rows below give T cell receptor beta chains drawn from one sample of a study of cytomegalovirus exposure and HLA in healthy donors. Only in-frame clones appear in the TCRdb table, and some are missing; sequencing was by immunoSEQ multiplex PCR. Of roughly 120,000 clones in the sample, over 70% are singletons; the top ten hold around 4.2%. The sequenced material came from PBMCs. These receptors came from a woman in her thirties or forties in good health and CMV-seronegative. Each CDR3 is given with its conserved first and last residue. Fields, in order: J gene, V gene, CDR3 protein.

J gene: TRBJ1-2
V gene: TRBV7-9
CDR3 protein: CSSSLGVQGTANYGYTF

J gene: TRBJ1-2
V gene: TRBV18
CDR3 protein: CASSPGGDYGYTF

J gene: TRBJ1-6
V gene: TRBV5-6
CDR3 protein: CASSLAGGIWDNSPLHF

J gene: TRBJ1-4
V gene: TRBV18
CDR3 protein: CASSSGTGHEKLFF

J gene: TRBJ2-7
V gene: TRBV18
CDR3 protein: CASSRGTGDTYEQYF

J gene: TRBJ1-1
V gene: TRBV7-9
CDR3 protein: CSSSWGQGFTEAFF

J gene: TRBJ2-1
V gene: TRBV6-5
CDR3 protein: CASSYSMGQGAYEQFF

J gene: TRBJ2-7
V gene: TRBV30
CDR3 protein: CAWLLAGGGEQYF

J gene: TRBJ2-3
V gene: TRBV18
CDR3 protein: CASSPEVTTDTQYF

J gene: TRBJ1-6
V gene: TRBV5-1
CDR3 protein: CASSLAAGLNSPLHF

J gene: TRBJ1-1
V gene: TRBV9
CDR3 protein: CASSGDRAESTEAFF

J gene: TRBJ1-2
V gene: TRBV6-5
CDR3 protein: CASRYGLFQDGYTF

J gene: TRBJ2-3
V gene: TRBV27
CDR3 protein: CASSPPGTPIDTQYF

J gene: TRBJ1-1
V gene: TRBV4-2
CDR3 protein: CASSQDRRLNTEAFF

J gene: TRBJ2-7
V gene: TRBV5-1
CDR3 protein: CASSLAASGSYEQYF

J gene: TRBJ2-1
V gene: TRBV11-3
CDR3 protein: CASSIAGGPYNEQFF

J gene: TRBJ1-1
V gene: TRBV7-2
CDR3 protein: CASSSGQGNTEAFF

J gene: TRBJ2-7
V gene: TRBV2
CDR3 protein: CASSESGEVSEQYF

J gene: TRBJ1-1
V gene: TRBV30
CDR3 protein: CAWSALTGYEGEAFF

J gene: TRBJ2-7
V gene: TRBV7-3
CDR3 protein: CASRDPGGHEQYF

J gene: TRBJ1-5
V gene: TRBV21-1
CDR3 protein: CASSGGRRDRDNQPQHF

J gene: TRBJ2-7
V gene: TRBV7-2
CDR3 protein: CASSFSSGRIGEQYF

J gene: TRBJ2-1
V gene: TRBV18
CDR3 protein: CASSPLSGSYNEQFF

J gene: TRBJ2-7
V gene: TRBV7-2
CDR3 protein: CASSFDRGGEQYF

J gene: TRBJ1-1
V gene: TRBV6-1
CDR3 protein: CASSETWDRGAFF

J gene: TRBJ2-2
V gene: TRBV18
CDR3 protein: CASSPGQGELFF

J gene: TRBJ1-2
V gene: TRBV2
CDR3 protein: CASSAGTVYGYTF

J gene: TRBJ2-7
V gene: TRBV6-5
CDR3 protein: CASSQTGTGVYEQYF

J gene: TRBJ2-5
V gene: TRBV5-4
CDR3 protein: CASSLERDQETQYF

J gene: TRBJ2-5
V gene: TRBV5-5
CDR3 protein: CASSFPDSGNQETQYF

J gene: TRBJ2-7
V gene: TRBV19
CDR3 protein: CANDEGQNSYEQYF

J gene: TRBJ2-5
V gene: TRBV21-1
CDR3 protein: CASSKWETSGSRETQYF

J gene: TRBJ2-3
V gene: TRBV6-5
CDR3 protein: CAAGLAGGTDTQYF

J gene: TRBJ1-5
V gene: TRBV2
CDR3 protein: CASSVGTTQPQHF

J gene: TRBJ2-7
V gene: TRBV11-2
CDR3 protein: CASSSLREGGYEQYF

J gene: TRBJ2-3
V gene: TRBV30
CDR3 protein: CAWRGAGAFTDTQYF

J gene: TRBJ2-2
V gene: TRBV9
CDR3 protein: CASSVAVQGLAGGTGELFF

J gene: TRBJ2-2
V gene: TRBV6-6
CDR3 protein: CASSYGLAGTGELFF

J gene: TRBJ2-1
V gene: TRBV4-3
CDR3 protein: CASSQDVGPSSYNEQFF

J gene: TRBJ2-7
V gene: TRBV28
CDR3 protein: CASSFIAAAAEQYF

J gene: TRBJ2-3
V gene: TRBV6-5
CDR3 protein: CASSEGTRTDTQYF

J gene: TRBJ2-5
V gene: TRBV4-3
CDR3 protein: CASSQEAGETQYF

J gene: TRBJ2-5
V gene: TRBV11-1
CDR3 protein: CASSLRNPGPLAGKETQYF

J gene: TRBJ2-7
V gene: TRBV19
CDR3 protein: CASSPTLAGDQYEQYF

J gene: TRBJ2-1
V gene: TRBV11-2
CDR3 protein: CASSPLGGRQFF

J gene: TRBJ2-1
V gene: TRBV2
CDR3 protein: CASTRTSGSGYNEQFF

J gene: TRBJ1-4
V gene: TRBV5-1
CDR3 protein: CASSGARGNEKLFF

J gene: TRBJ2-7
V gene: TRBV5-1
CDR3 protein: CASSPAGYAYEQYF

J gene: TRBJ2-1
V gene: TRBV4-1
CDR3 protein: CASSQDPGGGLGGNEQFF

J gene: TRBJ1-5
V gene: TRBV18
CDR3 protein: CASSPDGTANQPQHF

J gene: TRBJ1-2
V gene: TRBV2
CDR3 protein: CASSEALGQGLLYGYTF

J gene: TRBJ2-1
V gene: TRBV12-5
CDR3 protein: CASGFGYEQFF